This entry describes one T cell receptor (beta chain). Repertoires were generated with immunoSEQ multiplex PCR, while TCRdb's copy carries only in-frame clones and drops some. The sample includes about 77,000 clones, approximately 94% of them seen just once. The sample is drawn from a study of OX40 agonist ivuxolimab in advanced cancers. Overall study: Hepatocellular carcinoma, melanoma, renal cell or head and neck cancer occurred in dose-escalation patients. Under the entry rules, prior anti-PD-1, anti-PD-L1 or anti-CTLA-4 therapy was allowed, and approximately 40% had some.

The ends were cut back, 0 bases at V and 5 bases at J, with 8 bases in the middle. CDR1 is SGHRS, CDR2 YFSETQ, per germline. CDR3 length: 14 amino acids. The receptor was isolated from an adult with an advanced solid tumor such as melanoma, head and neck, liver or kidney cancer. This material consisted of CD4+ or CD8+ T cells sorted from blood, taken in a trial of the OX40 agonist ivuxolimab. V is TRBV5-1 and J is TRBJ2-2, with D perhaps TRBD2 (6 bases). The CDR3 DNA sequence: TGCGCCAGCAGCTTGGAGGCGGGGACCGGGGAGCTGTTTTTT. Its protein is CASSLEAGTGELFF.